These T cell receptor beta chains were read from a single sample in a study of blood T cell repertoires in COVID-19. Assay used: immunoSEQ multiplex PCR; TCRdb lists only in-frame clones, some missing. The data hold approximately 380,000 clones, with more than 85% observed a single time. The sample taken for sequencing was PBMCs or T cells enriched from blood (not recorded which). These receptor sequences come from a woman in her thirties or forties who had been exposed to COVID-19. Both conserved end residues are part of each CDR3. Each record gives: clone size, D gene, V gene, J gene, CDR3 protein, CDR3 DNA. The D gene is left open where the match is weak. A row's size may be missing; if present it is once, few, many or a size class.

clone size: -; D gene: TRBD2; V gene: TRBV2; J gene: TRBJ2-5; CDR3 protein: CASSRLALETQYF; CDR3 DNA: TGTGCCAGCAGCAGACTAGCGTTGGAGACCCAGTACTTC
clone size: -; D gene: -; V gene: TRBV5-1; J gene: TRBJ1-1; CDR3 protein: CASSLRPAQGTEAFF; CDR3 DNA: TGCGCCAGCAGCTTGCGGCCCGCCCAGGGGACTGAAGCTTTCTTT
clone size: -; D gene: -; V gene: TRBV30; J gene: TRBJ2-5; CDR3 protein: CAWREPRETQYF; CDR3 DNA: TGTGCCTGGAGGGAACCTAGGGAGACCCAGTACTTC
clone size: once; D gene: -; V gene: TRBV19; J gene: TRBJ2-3; CDR3 protein: CASRIAQVADTQYF; CDR3 DNA: TGTGCCAGTAGGATCGCTCAAGTAGCAGATACGCAGTATTTT
clone size: -; D gene: TRBD1; V gene: TRBV20-1; J gene: TRBJ1-5; CDR3 protein: CSASRTGATNQPQHF; CDR3 DNA: TGCAGTGCTAGTCGGACAGGGGCAACTAATCAGCCCCAGCATTTT
clone size: -; D gene: TRBD1; V gene: TRBV19; J gene: TRBJ1-2; CDR3 protein: CASSPAGQGNYGYTF; CDR3 DNA: TGTGCCAGTAGTCCGGCAGGACAGGGTAACTATGGCTACACCTTC
clone size: -; D gene: -; V gene: TRBV11-2; J gene: TRBJ1-5; CDR3 protein: CASSPDIYSNQPQHF; CDR3 DNA: TGTGCCAGCAGCCCGGACATATATAGCAATCAGCCCCAGCATTTT
clone size: -; D gene: TRBD2; V gene: TRBV5-1; J gene: TRBJ2-5; CDR3 protein: CASSRGLAGEEETQYF; CDR3 DNA: TGCGCCAGCAGCAGGGGACTAGCGGGGGAGGAGGAGACCCAGTACTTC
clone size: -; D gene: -; V gene: TRBV29-1; J gene: TRBJ2-2; CDR3 protein: CSVDRQGNTGELFF; CDR3 DNA: TGCAGCGTTGATAGGCAGGGCAACACCGGGGAGCTGTTTTTT
clone size: -; D gene: -; V gene: TRBV18; J gene: TRBJ1-2; CDR3 protein: CASSPPSSTDGYTF; CDR3 DNA: TGTGCCAGCTCCCCCCCTTCTAGTACTGATGGCTACACCTTC